One T cell receptor (beta chain) is described in this entry. Measured with immunoSEQ multiplex PCR; TCRdb has only the in-frame clones, and not every one. This sample has 30,000 to 35,000 clones, with just over 90% found just once. The data are from a study of T cell responses to AZD1222 COVID-19 vaccine. Background on the study: The analysis combined second doses at about 4 or about 12 weeks.

CDR3 length equals 15 residues. V was shortened by 4 bases and J by 1 base, with 13 bases between the two germline ends. Germline CDR1 and CDR2: MNHEY and SVGAGI. The receptor was isolated from an adult in good health. The sample here was peripheral blood, taken on day 0 of AZD1222 vaccination. This rearrangement joins TRBV6-5 to TRBJ1-1; the D gene is possibly TRBD1 (5 bases). CDR3 DNA: TGTGCCAGCAGTTGGGACGGGAGGGGGAACACTGAAGCTTTCTTT. As protein: CASSWDGRGNTEAFF.